Shown below are 11 T cell receptor beta chains from a single sample sequenced in a study of T cell repertoires in cytomegalovirus infection. Using its own MiXCR run on the reads, TCRdb lists one record per CDR3 protein. Among about 920,000 distinct CDR3 sequences listed, less than 40% were seen once. These receptors' targets are unknown. Sample: cultured CD8+ T cells from PBMCs, taken from culture after CMV antigen stimulation. The source is a human donor in good health (CMV status not recorded). Some clones in this sample may be carry-over from other donors' samples.

The chain links TRBV19 to TRBJ2-1, with D uncertain. The ends were cut back, 3 bases at V and 6 bases at J, with 12 bases in the middle. The CDR3 has 14 residues. CDR1 and CDR2 from the germline V gene are LNHDA and SQIVND (reference sequence). CDR3 coding DNA: TGTGCCAGTAGTATCCAACAGTCAATCAATGAGCAGTTCTTC. Protein: CASSIQQSINEQFF.

The rearrangement links TRBV11-2 to TRBJ1-2; D is unclear. V shed 0 bases and J shed 4 bases, with 9 bases lying between them. This CDR3 region has 14 residues. The germline V gene encodes CDR1 SGHAT and CDR2 FQNNGV. This CDR3 reads CASSLDTAFYGYTF. As DNA, the CDR3 is TGTGCCAGCAGCTTAGATACAGCCTTCTATGGCTACACCTTC.

The sample holds a few counts of this clonotype. The chain links TRBV14 to TRBJ1-1; 8 bases agree with TRBD1. This CDR3 spans 16 amino acids. V was pared by 0 bases and J by 5 bases, with 8 bases of the junction left unmatched. The germline CDR1 and CDR2 sequences are SGHDN and FVKESK. CDR3 sequence reads: CASSQDATGEGTEAFF. CDR3 DNA sequence: TGTGCCAGCAGCCAAGACGCGACAGGGGAGGGGACTGAAGCTTTCTTT. Full variable domain (remainder filled in from reference TRBV14 and TRBJ1-1): EAGVTQFPSHSVIEKGQTVTLRCDPISGHDNLYWYRRVMGKEIKFLLHFVKESKQDESGMPNNRFLAERTGGTYSTLKVQPAELEDSGVYFCASSQDATGEGTEAFFGQGTRLTVV.

This clonotype was seen only once. The rearrangement joins TRBV7-8 to TRBJ2-7, with TRBD2 as a possible D gene (5 bases). The CDR3 has 13 residues. Trimming took off 4 bases at V and 7 bases at J, with 14 bases between the two ends. Germline loops: CDR1 SGHVS, CDR2 FQNEAQ. The CDR3 coding sequence is TGTGCCAGCAGCTATACCGAGGGTCGAGAGCAGTACTTC. Encoded protein: CASSYTEGREQYF.

This clonotype was seen a handful of times. The V call is TRBV2, the J call TRBJ1-1, with D maybe TRBD1 (5 bases). This CDR3 contains 14 residues. The V end lost 4 bases, the J end lost 7 bases, and 16 bases lay between the germline ends. The germline CDR1 and CDR2 sequences are SNHLY and FYNNEI. The CDR3 spells CASSAPMGGIEAFF. The CDR3 DNA follows: TGTGCCAGCAGTGCCCCTATGGGGGGGATTGAAGCTTTCTTT.

The chain combines TRBV5-4 with TRBJ2-7; TRBD2 matches at 7 bases. This CDR3 is built from 13 residues. Germline CDR1 SGHNT, CDR2 YYREEE (reference sequence). The J segment lost 6 bases and the V segment lost 2 bases, leaving 5 bases of the junction unmatched. The CDR3 loop reads CASSFGGGSEQYF. The CDR3 bases are TGTGCCAGCAGCTTTGGGGGGGGGAGCGAGCAGTACTTC.

A few counts support this clonotype. The chain has TRBV4-1 and TRBJ2-1; TRBD1 might be the D (6 bases). Germline values: CDR1 MGHRA, CDR2 YSYEKL. V dropped 3 bases and J dropped 3 bases, with 15 bases sitting between them. The CDR3 extends over 16 amino acids. This CDR3 reads CASSQGQGTRYNEQFF. CDR3 in DNA: TGCGCCAGCAGCCAGGGGCAGGGGACCCGCTACAATGAGCAGTTCTTC.

V gene TRBV5-1 combines with J gene TRBJ1-2, with a tentative D call TRBD1 (5 bases). Trimming took 3 bases from V and 6 from J, leaving 15 bases between them. The CDR3 runs to 14 residues. Germline CDR1 is SGHRS and CDR2 is YFSETQ. CDR3 in amino acids: CASSSNPAGDGYTF. In nucleotides, the CDR3 is TGCGCCAGCAGCTCTAATCCCGCGGGGGATGGCTACACCTTC.

The CDR3 reads CASSLAGRSNEKLFF. The CDR3, as DNA: TGTGCCAGCAGCTTGGCAGGGCGTTCTAATGAAAAACTGTTTTTT. The J gene is TRBJ1-4, the V gene TRBV7-9, with a tentative D call TRBD1 (5 bases). Per the germline V gene, CDR1 is SEHNR and CDR2 is FQNEAQ (reference sequence). There are 15 residues in the CDR3. V lost 3 bases, J lost 3 bases, and 11 bases lay in between.

This clonotype was detected a few times. The chain has TRBV19 and TRBJ1-5; D not resolved. This CDR3 region has 16 residues. Germline V lookup: CDR1 LNHDA, CDR2 SQIVND (reference sequence). Trimming took 7 bases from V and 0 from J, leaving 16 bases between them. The CDR3 spells CASMVDARDSNQPQHF. The CDR3 DNA reads as TGTGCCAGTATGGTTGACGCAAGGGATAGCAATCAGCCCCAGCATTTT.

A few counts support this clonotype. This chain connects TRBV6-8 to TRBJ1-1, with TRBD1 as a possible D gene (6 bases). Germline V gene data show CDR1 as MNHGY and CDR2 as SAAAGT. V lost 6 bases and J lost 5, with 16 bases in between. The CDR3 has 14 amino acids. The CDR3, as DNA: TGTGCCAGCAGCCCTACGGGCCAGGGGACTGAAGCTTTCTTT. Its protein product is CASSPTGQGTEAFF.